This entry describes one T cell receptor (beta chain). Its recognized antigen is unknown. This may be a read error, as it is one base from a much larger clone. The TCR beta CDR3 regions were amplified from the RNA transcripts. For the first round of RT-PCR on the TCR CDR3, the HTBI primer set was used together with the Qiagen OneStep RT-PCR kit. The libraries were constructed in a second round of multiplex PCR and then size-selected and purified. Libraries were sequenced paired-end with 100 bp reads on an Illumina HiSeq2000. In the authors' own workflow: SOAPnuke was used to process the raw data, removing reads that contained adapters or uncalled bases, had a mean Phred below 15, or lacked an exact match to the constant primer or identifier. High-quality paired reads were merged with COPE v1.2.5, and unique nucleotide sequences were defined as clonotypes. MiTCR v1.1 was used to align the clonotypes against IMGT TRBV, TRBD and TRBJ reference segments. Analysis was restricted to V-J combinations with a frequency above 0.0001, which covered roughly 99% of repertoires. The TCS score was defined as F50 (clonal expansion) divided by E x V (chaos), with BLOSUM62-based TCRdist calculated between CDR3 peptides within each V-J. Welch's t-statistics and random forest reduced several hundred V-J features to roughly 13, which were used in a naive Bayes classifier (R e1071). TCRdb's own reprocessing of the public reads used fastp at Q25 and MiXCR and kept productive beta chains. Rows merge per CDR3 protein into single entries with the most common DNA and genes. The V and J calls reflect TCRdb's pipeline rather than the authors' work. This sample holds about 610,000 distinct CDR3 sequences; approximately 16% were observed only once. Around 3.5% of the sample lies in the top ten.

The germline V gene encodes CDR1 SNHLY and CDR2 FYNNEI. The CDR3, from cysteine to phenylalanine, totals 14 residues. Just the 42-base CDR3 DNA is kept, in frame starting at base 1. V loses 7 bases, J loses 2 bases, and the germline ends lie 13 bases apart. The sample belongs to a study of T cells in Graves' hyperthyroidism and ophthalmopathy (dated by TCRdb to between 2018 and 2021). For the study in its entirety: Peripheral blood was collected at initial diagnosis, before any treatment. A discovery cohort of around 98 patients, roughly 43 with Graves' ophthalmopathy and roughly 59 with stable Graves' hyperthyroidism, was used to find distinguishing TCR V-J signatures. Prospective prediction of ophthalmopathy was tested in an independent validation cohort consisting of about 20 hyperthyroidism patients and around 17 patients who later progressed to ophthalmopathy. Thyroid tissue and blood T-cell repertoires from roughly six Graves' hyperthyroidism patients were also compared in the study. The approximately 100 discovery patients were divided at random into training and test sets in a 7:3 ratio. According to the paper, TCR Vbeta CDR3 sequencing was carried out on 135 peripheral blood samples, which came from 40 to 45 ophthalmopathy, around 74 hyperthyroidism and approximately 17 progressor patients. Following sampling, methimazole starting at 30 mg daily was given to hyperthyroidism patients, and high-dose intravenous methylprednisolone was given to ophthalmopathy patients. Results and caveats for the whole study, not just this receptor: Most expanded thyroid clonotypes (frequency above 0.001) were also detected in blood, a finding suggesting that blood repertoires may reflect thyroid immune responses. In cross-validation, a model built on a 13 V-J signature told ophthalmopathy apart from stable hyperthyroidism with about 90% sensitivity and approximately 81% specificity, and in testing the same model reached 80%/75%. In validation, the model predicted progression to ophthalmopathy with about 71% sensitivity and approximately 72% specificity, a median of about six months before onset. No statistical method was used to fix the sample size in advance, and group allocation was not hidden from the investigators.

Ophthalmopathy patients had moderately to severely active disease, Clinical Activity Score of at least 3, NOSPECS grade of at least 4, and duration under 3 months. Exclusion was applied to patients with uncontrolled infections, other autoimmune diseases, pregnancy or lactation. Diagnoses were based on clinical symptoms, serum thyroxine and TRAb, thyroid ultrasound and orbital computed tomography. PBMCs were isolated from roughly 10 ml of fresh peripheral blood by Ficoll-Paque density gradient centrifugation. Trizol reagent was used to extract total RNA, and RNA quality was then checked on an Agilent 2100 Bioanalyzer.

Specimen: blood. The receptor chain draws on TRBV2 and TRBJ2-3, with the identity of the D gene unclear. The sequence was obtained from a woman aged 40 to 50 with Graves' ophthalmopathy. The base sequence is TGTGCCAGCAATGAGGAACCGATCACAGATACGCAGTATTTT. Translated, it reads CASNEEPITDTQYF.